This T cell receptor beta chain was captured in a study of glioma-infiltrating T cells. Whole-study context: Presurgical dexamethasone in glioma patients lasted six or fewer days.

The germline V and J ends were trimmed by 5 bases and 1 base, with 7 bases remaining between them. This CDR3 contains 13 residues. Germline assignment: CDR1 KGHSH and CDR2 LQKENI. Amplification of TCR alpha and beta CDR3 regions from RNA used iRepertoire nested multiplex PCR. TCRdb independently ran MiXCR on the multiplex PCR reads; one entry per CDR3 protein. The data hold approximately 400,000 distinct CDR3 sequences, with 41% observed a single time. The chain recombines TRBV18 with TRBJ2-3; D not certain. The sequence was collected from a human donor with low-grade glioma or glioblastoma, undergoing nonglioma brain surgery, or in good health (not recorded which). What was sequenced was glioma tissue, nonneoplastic brain tissue, or PBMCs (not recorded which). The CDR3: CASSMPGTDTQYF. CDR3 nucleotides: TGTGCCAGCTCAATGCCAGGCACAGATACGCAGTATTTT.